This T cell receptor beta chain comes out of a study of blood T cell repertoires in COVID-19. About the research overall: In each case, the material was cDNA or gDNA derived from T cells, B-cell-depleted T cells, or PBMCs.

J gave up 0 bases and V 6 bases, and 3 bases lay outside the gene matches. In germline, CDR1 is MDHEN, CDR2 SYDVKM. CDR3 length: 14 residues. The assay was immunoSEQ multiplex PCR, and TCRdb's table has in-frame clones only and misses some. The sample has about 440,000 clones, nearly 90% seen once. This sequence originates from a woman aged 18-29 years with acute COVID-19. The genes are TRBV28 and TRBJ2-3; 7 positions match TRBD1. Sequencing input: PBMCs or T cells enriched from blood (not recorded which). CDR3 in amino acids: CASSKQGSTDTQYF. The CDR3, as DNA: TGTGCCAGCAGCAAACAGGGGAGCACAGATACGCAGTATTTT.